What follows is one T cell receptor beta chain and its context. After removal of 4 bases from V and 7 bases from J, the junction contained 9 bases not matched to a gene. Germline V gene data show CDR1 as SGDLS and CDR2 as YYNGEE. The CDR3 is 16 amino acids. This record belongs to a study of blood T cell repertoires in COVID-19. Study at large: COVID-19 samples collected from the United States, Italy and Spain covered acute and convalescent phases.

The method was immunoSEQ multiplex PCR; TCRdb's version includes in-frame clones alone and lacks a portion of them. The profile shows about 35,000 clones, around nine tenths of them singletons. This chain connects TRBV9 to TRBJ1-6, with 9 bases fitting TRBD1. The origin of this receptor is a human donor in a cohort sampled during active COVID-19. Sequencing was performed on peripheral blood. In nucleotides, the CDR3 is TGTGCCAGCAGCACCTCCGGACAGGGGAGAAATTCACCCCTCCACTTT. Translated, it gives CASSTSGQGRNSPLHF.